The rows below give T cell receptor beta chains drawn from one sample of a study of shared clonotypes between healthy human individuals. The protocol was immunoSEQ multiplex PCR, while the TCRdb copy is restricted to in-frame clones and leaves out a portion. The table shows about 680,000 clones, with about 91% occurring only once. Sequencing input: naive CD8+ T cells sorted from blood. These TCRs come from a man aged 25 to 40 in good health. Both conserved end residues are part of each CDR3. A D gene is named only where the DNA matches it firmly. The listing skips clone size in some rows; elsewhere it reads once, few, many or a size class.

clone_size: .
j_call: TRBJ2-3
d_call: TRBD2
v_call: TRBV9
cdr3_nt: TGTGCCAGCAGCGCCAAACAGACTAGCGGGGTCACAGATACGCAGTATTTT
cdr3_aa: CASSAKQTSGVTDTQYF

clone_size: .
j_call: TRBJ2-7
d_call: TRBD2
v_call: TRBV7-2
cdr3_nt: TGTGCCAGCAGCCAAAGGGTCGGGGGGAGCTCCTACGAGCAGTACTTC
cdr3_aa: CASSQRVGGSSYEQYF

clone_size: once
j_call: TRBJ2-5
d_call: .
v_call: TRBV6-5
cdr3_nt: TGTGCCAGCAGTCCGGGACTGAAAGAGACCCAGTACTTC
cdr3_aa: CASSPGLKETQYF

clone_size: .
j_call: TRBJ2-3
d_call: TRBD2
v_call: TRBV6-5
cdr3_nt: TGTGCCAGCACTGAGGCGGGAGGGGTCACAGATACGCAGTATTTT
cdr3_aa: CASTEAGGVTDTQYF

clone_size: .
j_call: TRBJ2-1
d_call: .
v_call: TRBV10-3
cdr3_nt: TGTGCCATCAGTGAGTCGACGCCTCCCCTATACAATGAGCAGTTCTTC
cdr3_aa: CAISESTPPLYNEQFF

clone_size: .
j_call: TRBJ2-1
d_call: .
v_call: TRBV11-3
cdr3_nt: TGTGCCAGCAGCTCGGAGGGAGAACTCTACAATGAGCAGTTCTTC
cdr3_aa: CASSSEGELYNEQFF

clone_size: once
j_call: TRBJ1-2
d_call: TRBD1
v_call: TRBV4-1
cdr3_nt: TGCGCCAGCAGCCAAGATAGGGGGACAGGGTCGAGCTATGGCTACACCTTC
cdr3_aa: CASSQDRGTGSSYGYTF

clone_size: .
j_call: TRBJ2-7
d_call: .
v_call: TRBV4-1
cdr3_nt: TGCGCCAGCAGCCAAGACGAAAGGGGTTCCTACGAGCAGTACTTC
cdr3_aa: CASSQDERGSYEQYF

clone_size: .
j_call: TRBJ2-7
d_call: TRBD1
v_call: TRBV30
cdr3_nt: TGTGCCTGGAGCGCAGGGGGCGCATACGAGCAGTACTTC
cdr3_aa: CAWSAGGAYEQYF

clone_size: .
j_call: TRBJ2-7
d_call: .
v_call: TRBV25-1
cdr3_nt: TGTGCCAGCAGTGAAGGGCTGGACTACGAGCAGTACTTC
cdr3_aa: CASSEGLDYEQYF

clone_size: .
j_call: TRBJ2-1
d_call: TRBD2
v_call: TRBV7-6
cdr3_nt: TGTGCCAGCAGCTTCAGCGGGAGCTCCTACAATGAGCAGTTCTTC
cdr3_aa: CASSFSGSSYNEQFF

clone_size: .
j_call: TRBJ1-4
d_call: .
v_call: TRBV2
cdr3_nt: TGTGCCAGGGGAGTAGCGGATGAAAAACTGTTTTTT
cdr3_aa: CARGVADEKLFF

clone_size: .
j_call: TRBJ2-1
d_call: TRBD2
v_call: TRBV5-1
cdr3_nt: TGCGCCAGCAGCTCCTGGACTAGCGGCTCTCTCCTACGAGATGAGCAGTTCTTC
cdr3_aa: CASSSWTSGSLLRDEQFF

clone_size: .
j_call: TRBJ2-5
d_call: .
v_call: TRBV7-8
cdr3_nt: TGTGCCAGCAGCCCTAGCCGGGAGACCCAGTACTTC
cdr3_aa: CASSPSRETQYF

clone_size: .
j_call: TRBJ2-2
d_call: .
v_call: TRBV5-1
cdr3_nt: TGCGCCAGCAGCCCCGGAGGGGATGTCGGGGAGCTGTTTTTT
cdr3_aa: CASSPGGDVGELFF

clone_size: .
j_call: TRBJ2-7
d_call: TRBD1
v_call: TRBV4-1
cdr3_nt: TGCGCCAGCAGCCAAGGTACCGGGACAGGGGTTTACGAGCAGTACTTC
cdr3_aa: CASSQGTGTGVYEQYF

clone_size: .
j_call: TRBJ2-7
d_call: .
v_call: TRBV2
cdr3_nt: TGTGCCAGCAGTGGAGGGGGGCGTCCCCTGTACTTC
cdr3_aa: CASSGGGRPLYF

clone_size: .
j_call: TRBJ2-2
d_call: .
v_call: TRBV27
cdr3_nt: TGTGCCAGCAGTTGGCAACAGGGTTTCGTCGGGGAGCTGTTTTTT
cdr3_aa: CASSWQQGFVGELFF

clone_size: .
j_call: TRBJ1-5
d_call: TRBD1
v_call: TRBV28
cdr3_nt: TGTGCCAGCAGTATCCAACAGGGGTCCAATTATCAGCCCCAGCATTTT
cdr3_aa: CASSIQQGSNYQPQHF

clone_size: once
j_call: TRBJ2-1
d_call: .
v_call: TRBV7-2
cdr3_nt: TGTGCCAGCAGCTTAGCGCTCAGGGGGGGTTACAATGAGCAGTTCTTC
cdr3_aa: CASSLALRGGYNEQFF

clone_size: .
j_call: TRBJ2-1
d_call: .
v_call: TRBV19
cdr3_nt: TGTGCCAGTAGTATAGTGGCGGCCAATGAGCAGTTCTTC
cdr3_aa: CASSIVAANEQFF

clone_size: .
j_call: TRBJ2-1
d_call: TRBD1
v_call: TRBV27
cdr3_nt: TGTGCCAGCTTGACCCGGGACAGGGGCTACAATGAGCAGTTCTTC
cdr3_aa: CASLTRDRGYNEQFF

clone_size: .
j_call: TRBJ2-2
d_call: .
v_call: TRBV5-6
cdr3_nt: TGTGCCAGCAGCCGCCCCATTACCGGGGAGCTGTTTTTT
cdr3_aa: CASSRPITGELFF

clone_size: .
j_call: TRBJ2-7
d_call: .
v_call: TRBV7-8
cdr3_nt: TGTGCCAGCAGCCCAGCAGGGGCCGACGAGCAGTACTTC
cdr3_aa: CASSPAGADEQYF

clone_size: .
j_call: TRBJ2-3
d_call: TRBD1
v_call: TRBV7-9
cdr3_nt: TGTGCCGGGGGGGACAGGGGGCCGAATACGCAGTATTTT
cdr3_aa: CAGGDRGPNTQYF

clone_size: .
j_call: TRBJ1-1
d_call: .
v_call: TRBV28
cdr3_nt: TGTGCCAGCAGTTTACAGGGGACCACTGAAGCTTTCTTT
cdr3_aa: CASSLQGTTEAFF

clone_size: .
j_call: TRBJ1-2
d_call: .
v_call: TRBV29-1
cdr3_nt: TGCAGCTCAGAGGGGGGGCCTTATGGCTACACCTTC
cdr3_aa: CSSEGGPYGYTF

clone_size: .
j_call: TRBJ1-5
d_call: .
v_call: TRBV4-1
cdr3_nt: TGCGCCAGCAGCCATTCCGTCGGACTCAGCAATCAGCCCCAGCATTTT
cdr3_aa: CASSHSVGLSNQPQHF

clone_size: .
j_call: TRBJ2-1
d_call: TRBD2
v_call: TRBV11-2
cdr3_nt: TGTGCCAGCAGCTTAGGCCGGACTAGCGGGATAATCGACAATGAGCAGTTCTTC
cdr3_aa: CASSLGRTSGIIDNEQFF

clone_size: .
j_call: TRBJ2-1
d_call: .
v_call: TRBV7-3
cdr3_nt: TGTGCCAGCAGCTTACGATATGGGGAAAACAATGAGCAGTTCTTC
cdr3_aa: CASSLRYGENNEQFF

clone_size: .
j_call: TRBJ1-2
d_call: TRBD1
v_call: TRBV29-1
cdr3_nt: TGCAGCGTTGATGGATCCAGAGAACAGGGGAGCCCTAACTATGGCTACACCTTC
cdr3_aa: CSVDGSREQGSPNYGYTF

clone_size: .
j_call: TRBJ2-2
d_call: .
v_call: TRBV14
cdr3_nt: TGTGCCAGCAGCCAAGTAACCCAAGGCAGCAACACCGGGGAGCTGTTTTTT
cdr3_aa: CASSQVTQGSNTGELFF

clone_size: once
j_call: TRBJ2-3
d_call: .
v_call: TRBV7-2
cdr3_nt: TGTGCCAGCAGCCCAGAGGTGCTGGTGGGCGATTGGAACACAGATACGCAGTATTTT
cdr3_aa: CASSPEVLVGDWNTDTQYF

clone_size: .
j_call: TRBJ2-7
d_call: .
v_call: TRBV13
cdr3_nt: TGTGCCAGCAGCTTAGTACGGGAGTCCGCCTACGAGCAGTACTTC
cdr3_aa: CASSLVRESAYEQYF

clone_size: .
j_call: TRBJ2-7
d_call: TRBD1
v_call: TRBV6-5
cdr3_nt: TGTGCCAGCAGTTATTTGGGACAGGGAGGCGAGCAGTACTTC
cdr3_aa: CASSYLGQGGEQYF

clone_size: .
j_call: TRBJ2-2
d_call: TRBD2
v_call: TRBV27
cdr3_nt: TGTGCCAGCAGTTTAAACGTCTGGGTAGCGGGAGGCCCCGGGGAGCTGTTTTTT
cdr3_aa: CASSLNVWVAGGPGELFF

clone_size: once
j_call: TRBJ2-1
d_call: .
v_call: TRBV21-1
cdr3_nt: TGTGCCAGCAGCAAATCGGGACAGGGTAGGGGCTCCTACAATGAGCAGTTCTTC
cdr3_aa: CASSKSGQGRGSYNEQFF

clone_size: .
j_call: TRBJ1-5
d_call: .
v_call: TRBV6-5
cdr3_nt: TGTGCCAGCAGCCACACTGGGGGCAATCAGCCCCAGCATTTT
cdr3_aa: CASSHTGGNQPQHF

clone_size: .
j_call: TRBJ1-5
d_call: TRBD1
v_call: TRBV5-5
cdr3_nt: TGTGCCAGCAGCGGCATGACAGGGCGTCAGCCCCAGCATTTT
cdr3_aa: CASSGMTGRQPQHF

clone_size: few
j_call: TRBJ1-5
d_call: .
v_call: TRBV6-1
cdr3_nt: TGTGCCAGCAGTGATTTACCGGGAAAGCATTTT
cdr3_aa: CASSDLPGKHF

clone_size: .
j_call: TRBJ2-7
d_call: .
v_call: TRBV11-2
cdr3_nt: TGTGCCAGCAGCTTAGTAGACAAAACCTACGAGCAGTACTTC
cdr3_aa: CASSLVDKTYEQYF

clone_size: .
j_call: TRBJ1-1
d_call: .
v_call: TRBV27
cdr3_nt: TGTGCCAGCAGTCCGAGGTTTTTGAACACTGAAGCTTTCTTT
cdr3_aa: CASSPRFLNTEAFF

clone_size: .
j_call: TRBJ2-1
d_call: TRBD2
v_call: TRBV11-2
cdr3_nt: TGTGCCAGCAGCCGAAGGGGCCTTAGCGGGAGCTCCTACAATGAGCAGTTCTTC
cdr3_aa: CASSRRGLSGSSYNEQFF

clone_size: few
j_call: TRBJ1-1
d_call: TRBD1
v_call: TRBV19
cdr3_nt: TGTGCCAGTAGTATTAAAGGGGGCAACGCTGAAGCTTTCTTT
cdr3_aa: CASSIKGGNAEAFF

clone_size: .
j_call: TRBJ2-1
d_call: TRBD2
v_call: TRBV27
cdr3_nt: TGTGCCAGCAGTCGGCGGACTAGCGGGGGTAATGAGCAGTTCTTC
cdr3_aa: CASSRRTSGGNEQFF

clone_size: .
j_call: TRBJ2-7
d_call: .
v_call: TRBV21-1
cdr3_nt: TGTGCCAGCAGCAAATTACACAGGGTTTGCTTCTACGAGCAGTACTTC
cdr3_aa: CASSKLHRVCFYEQYF

clone_size: .
j_call: TRBJ2-2
d_call: .
v_call: TRBV10-3
cdr3_nt: TGTGCCATCAGTGAGTCTGGAGCAGGGACCGCGAACACCGGGGAGCTGTTTTTT
cdr3_aa: CAISESGAGTANTGELFF

clone_size: .
j_call: TRBJ1-4
d_call: TRBD1
v_call: TRBV10-2
cdr3_nt: TGCGCCAGCAGTAAACGGGACAGGGGTAATGAAAAACTGTTTTTT
cdr3_aa: CASSKRDRGNEKLFF

clone_size: .
j_call: TRBJ2-5
d_call: .
v_call: TRBV5-1
cdr3_nt: TGCGCCAGCAGCTTGGCCGGGGGGCGGGAGACCCAGTACTTC
cdr3_aa: CASSLAGGRETQYF

clone_size: .
j_call: TRBJ2-7
d_call: .
v_call: TRBV7-6
cdr3_nt: TGTGCCAGCAGCGGTAGCGGAACGAGCTCCTACGAGCAGTACTTC
cdr3_aa: CASSGSGTSSYEQYF

clone_size: .
j_call: TRBJ2-7
d_call: .
v_call: TRBV11-2
cdr3_nt: TGTGCCAGCAGCTCAGCAAGGCGGCTCTACGAGCAGTACTTC
cdr3_aa: CASSSARRLYEQYF

clone_size: once
j_call: TRBJ2-2
d_call: TRBD2
v_call: TRBV4-3
cdr3_nt: TGCGCCAGCAGCCAACTCAATATAGCGGGACCTATCACCGGGGAGCTGTTTTTT
cdr3_aa: CASSQLNIAGPITGELFF

clone_size: .
j_call: TRBJ2-7
d_call: .
v_call: TRBV19
cdr3_nt: TGTGCCAGTTCCCTACGGGAGTTGTCCTACGAGCAGTACTTC
cdr3_aa: CASSLRELSYEQYF

clone_size: .
j_call: TRBJ2-3
d_call: .
v_call: TRBV4-3
cdr3_nt: TGCGCCAGCAGCCAAGAGCTCTTTGCAGGCCCTACAGATACGCAGTATTTT
cdr3_aa: CASSQELFAGPTDTQYF

clone_size: .
j_call: TRBJ2-3
d_call: .
v_call: TRBV9
cdr3_nt: TGTGCCAGCAGCGTAACGGCAGGGGACACAGATACGCAGTATTTT
cdr3_aa: CASSVTAGDTDTQYF

clone_size: .
j_call: TRBJ1-2
d_call: TRBD1
v_call: TRBV27
cdr3_nt: TGTGCCAGCGGGTCCGGGACAGGGTTCAATGGCTACACCTTC
cdr3_aa: CASGSGTGFNGYTF

clone_size: .
j_call: TRBJ2-2
d_call: .
v_call: TRBV13
cdr3_nt: TGTGCCAGCAGCTTACACACCGGGGAGCTGTTTTTT
cdr3_aa: CASSLHTGELFF

clone_size: once
j_call: TRBJ1-1
d_call: TRBD1
v_call: TRBV2
cdr3_nt: TGTGCCAGCAGTGAAGCAGCGGACAGGGAGGAAGCTTTCTTT
cdr3_aa: CASSEAADREEAFF

clone_size: .
j_call: TRBJ2-7
d_call: TRBD2
v_call: TRBV28
cdr3_nt: TGTGCCAGCCAGCGGGAGATTCTCCACGAGCAGTACTTC
cdr3_aa: CASQREILHEQYF